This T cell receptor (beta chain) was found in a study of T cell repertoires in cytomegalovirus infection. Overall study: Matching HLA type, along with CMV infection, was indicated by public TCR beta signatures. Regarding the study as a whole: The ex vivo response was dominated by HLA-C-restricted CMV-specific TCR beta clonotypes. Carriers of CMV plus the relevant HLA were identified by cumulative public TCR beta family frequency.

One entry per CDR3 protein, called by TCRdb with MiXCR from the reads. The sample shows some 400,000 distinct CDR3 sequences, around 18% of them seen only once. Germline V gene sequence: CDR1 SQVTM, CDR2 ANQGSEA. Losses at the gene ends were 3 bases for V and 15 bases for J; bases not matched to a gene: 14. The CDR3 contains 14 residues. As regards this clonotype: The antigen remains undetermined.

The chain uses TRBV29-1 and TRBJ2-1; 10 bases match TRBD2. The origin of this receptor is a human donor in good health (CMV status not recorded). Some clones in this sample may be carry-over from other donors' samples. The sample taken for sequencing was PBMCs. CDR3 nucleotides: TGCAGCGTTGATCCGCGGCTAGCGGGAGAGGACCCGTTCTTC. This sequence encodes CSVDPRLAGEDPFF.